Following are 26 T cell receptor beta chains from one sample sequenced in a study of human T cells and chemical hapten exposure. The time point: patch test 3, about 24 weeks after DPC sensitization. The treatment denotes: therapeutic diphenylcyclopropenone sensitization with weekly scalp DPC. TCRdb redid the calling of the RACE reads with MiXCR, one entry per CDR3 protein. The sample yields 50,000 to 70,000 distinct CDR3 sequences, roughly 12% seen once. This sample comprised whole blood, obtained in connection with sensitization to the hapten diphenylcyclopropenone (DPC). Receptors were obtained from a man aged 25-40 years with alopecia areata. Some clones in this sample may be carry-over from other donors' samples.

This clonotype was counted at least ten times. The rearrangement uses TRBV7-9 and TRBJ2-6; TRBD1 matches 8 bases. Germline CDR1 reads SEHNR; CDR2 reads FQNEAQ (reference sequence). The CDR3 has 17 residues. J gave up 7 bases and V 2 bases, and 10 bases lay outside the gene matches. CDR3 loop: CASSLSQGAVVANVLTF. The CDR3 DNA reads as TGTGCCAGCAGCTTAAGTCAGGGGGCGGTTGTCGCCAACGTCCTGACTTTC.

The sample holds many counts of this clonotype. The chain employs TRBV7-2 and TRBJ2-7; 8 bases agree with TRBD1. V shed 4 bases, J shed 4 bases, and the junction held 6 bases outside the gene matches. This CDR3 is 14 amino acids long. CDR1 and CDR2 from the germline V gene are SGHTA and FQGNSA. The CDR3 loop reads CASSSYQGAYEQYF. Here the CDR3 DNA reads TGTGCCAGCAGCTCCTACCAGGGGGCTTACGAGCAGTACTTC.

The CDR3 reads CAISPPSRGHEQYF. CDR3 nucleotide sequence: TGTGCCATCAGTCCTCCCTCCAGGGGCCACGAGCAGTACTTC. The genes are TRBV10-3 and TRBJ2-7, with TRBD1 as a possible D gene (6 bases). Trimming took 5 bases from V and 5 from J, leaving 16 bases between them. This CDR3 has 14 residues. CDR1 and CDR2 (germline): ENHRY, SYGVKD.

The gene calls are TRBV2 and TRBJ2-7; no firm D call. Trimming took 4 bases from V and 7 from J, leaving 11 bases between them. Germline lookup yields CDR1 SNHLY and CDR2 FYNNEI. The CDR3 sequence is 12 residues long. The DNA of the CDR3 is TGTGCCAGCAGTGGGGCCTTGTGGGAGCAGTACTTC. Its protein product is CASSGALWEQYF.

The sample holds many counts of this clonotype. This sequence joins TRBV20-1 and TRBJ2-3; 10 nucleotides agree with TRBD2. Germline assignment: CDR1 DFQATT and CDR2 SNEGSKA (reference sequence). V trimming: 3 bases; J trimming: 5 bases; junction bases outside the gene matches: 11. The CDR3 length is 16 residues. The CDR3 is CSASTVSGGAQDTQYF. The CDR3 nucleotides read TGCAGTGCTAGTACGGTGAGCGGGGGGGCCCAAGATACGCAGTATTTT.

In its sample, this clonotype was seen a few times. The CDR3 bases are TGTGCCAGCAGCCGGATTCCGTATAGGGGCGCAAGGAGTAGCGGGGGGCAAGAGACCCAGTACTTC. Its translation is CASSRIPYRGARSSGGQETQYF. The genes are TRBV7-9 and TRBJ2-5, with TRBD2 matching 10 bases. The CDR3 loop spans 22 amino acids. CDR1 is SEHNR and CDR2 is FQNEAQ in the germline V gene (reference sequence). Trimming removed 5 bases from V and 2 bases from J; junction bases left unmatched: 26.

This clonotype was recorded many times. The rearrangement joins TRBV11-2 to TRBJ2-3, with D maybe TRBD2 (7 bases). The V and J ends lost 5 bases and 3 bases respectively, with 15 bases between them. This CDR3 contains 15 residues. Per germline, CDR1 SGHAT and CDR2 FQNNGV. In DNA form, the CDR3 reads TGTGCCAGCAGCCTTGTGGGGGGGCTGACAGATACGCAGTATTTT. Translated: CASSLVGGLTDTQYF.

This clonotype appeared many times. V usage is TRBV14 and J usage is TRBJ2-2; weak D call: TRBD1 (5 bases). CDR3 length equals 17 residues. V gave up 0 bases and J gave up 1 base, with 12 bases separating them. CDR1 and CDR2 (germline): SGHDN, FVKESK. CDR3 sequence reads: CASSQEGLTVNTGELFF. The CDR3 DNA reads TGTGCCAGCAGCCAAGAAGGATTGACAGTGAACACCGGGGAGCTGTTTTTT.

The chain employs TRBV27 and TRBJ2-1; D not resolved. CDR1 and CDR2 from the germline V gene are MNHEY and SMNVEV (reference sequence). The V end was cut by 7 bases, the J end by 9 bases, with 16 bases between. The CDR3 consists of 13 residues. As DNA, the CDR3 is TGTGCCAGCACCAAGGTGGCTAAGAGTGAGCAGTTCTTC. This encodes CASTKVAKSEQFF.

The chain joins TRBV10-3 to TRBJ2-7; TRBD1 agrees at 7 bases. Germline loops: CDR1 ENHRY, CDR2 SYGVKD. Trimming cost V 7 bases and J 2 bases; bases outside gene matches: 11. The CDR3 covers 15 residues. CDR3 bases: TGTGCCATCAACCTCGACAGGGACAGTACCTACGAGCAGTACTTC. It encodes CAINLDRDSTYEQYF.

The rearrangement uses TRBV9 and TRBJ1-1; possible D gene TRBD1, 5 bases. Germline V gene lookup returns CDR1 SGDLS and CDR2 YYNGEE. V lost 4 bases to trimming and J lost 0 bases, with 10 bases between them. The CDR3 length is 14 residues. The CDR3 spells CASSRQSMNTEAFF. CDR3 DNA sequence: TGTGCCAGCAGCAGACAGTCCATGAACACTGAAGCTTTCTTT.

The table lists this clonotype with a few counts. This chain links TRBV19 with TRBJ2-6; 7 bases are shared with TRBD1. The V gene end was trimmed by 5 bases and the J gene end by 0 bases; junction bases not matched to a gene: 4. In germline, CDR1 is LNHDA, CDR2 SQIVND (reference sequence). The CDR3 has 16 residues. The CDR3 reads CASSQGQSSGANVLTF. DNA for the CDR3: TGTGCCAGTAGTCAGGGACAGAGCTCTGGGGCCAACGTCCTGACTTTC.

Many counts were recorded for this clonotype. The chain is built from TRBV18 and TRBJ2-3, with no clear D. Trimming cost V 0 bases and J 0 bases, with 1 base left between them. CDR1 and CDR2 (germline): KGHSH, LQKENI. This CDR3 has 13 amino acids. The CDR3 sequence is CASSPPSTDTQYF. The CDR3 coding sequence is TGTGCCAGCTCACCACCTAGCACAGATACGCAGTATTTT.

The DNA for the CDR3 is TGTGCCAGCAGCTTAGTTTCAGGGAGCTCCTACGAGCAGTACTTC. Amino acids: CASSLVSGSSYEQYF. This chain links TRBV7-2 with TRBJ2-7, with D perhaps matching TRBD1 or TRBD2 (5 bases each). Germline-derived CDR1 and CDR2 are SGHTA and FQGNSA. The V gene lost 1 base and the J gene lost 0 bases, with 10 bases spanning the gap. The CDR3 has 15 residues.

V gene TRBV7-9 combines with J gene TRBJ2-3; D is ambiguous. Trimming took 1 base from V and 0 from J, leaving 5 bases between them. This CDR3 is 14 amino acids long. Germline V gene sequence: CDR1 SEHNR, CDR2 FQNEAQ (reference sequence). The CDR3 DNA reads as TGTGCCAGCAGCTTAGTTGGGAGCACAGATACGCAGTATTTT. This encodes CASSLVGSTDTQYF.

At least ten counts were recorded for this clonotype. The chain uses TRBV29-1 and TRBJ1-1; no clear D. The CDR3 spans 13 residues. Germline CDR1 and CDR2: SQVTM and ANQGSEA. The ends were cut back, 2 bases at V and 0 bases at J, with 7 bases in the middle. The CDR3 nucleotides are TGCAGCGTTGAAAAGCCTTTGAACACTGAAGCTTTCTTT. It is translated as CSVEKPLNTEAFF.

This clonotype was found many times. The CDR3 DNA reads as TGCAGTGCTAGAGATGTTGGTTGGGGGGCACGGAGGGGCCAGCATTTT. Amino acid sequence: CSARDVGWGARRGQHF. V gene TRBV20-1 combines with J gene TRBJ1-5; D is possibly TRBD1 (6 bases). Trimming stripped 0 bases from V and 12 bases from J, with 24 bases between. Germline values: CDR1 DFQATT, CDR2 SNEGSKA (reference sequence). The CDR3 runs 16 residues.

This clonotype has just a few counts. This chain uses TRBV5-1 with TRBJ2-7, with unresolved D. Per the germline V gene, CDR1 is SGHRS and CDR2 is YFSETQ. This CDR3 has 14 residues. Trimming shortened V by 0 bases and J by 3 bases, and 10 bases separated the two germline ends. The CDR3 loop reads CASSLEPSGYEQYF. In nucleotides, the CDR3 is TGCGCCAGCAGCTTGGAACCCTCGGGCTACGAGCAGTACTTC.

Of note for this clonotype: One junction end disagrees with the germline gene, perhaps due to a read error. The CDR3 region is CASSAGTNPYEQYF. In DNA form, the CDR3 reads TGTGCTAGCAGCGCCGGGACTAATCCTTACGAGCAGTACTTC. The chain has TRBV7-7 and TRBJ2-7, with 7 bases identical to TRBD2. Germline V gene lookup returns CDR1 SSHAT and CDR2 FNYEAQ (reference sequence). The CDR3 is made up of 14 amino acids.

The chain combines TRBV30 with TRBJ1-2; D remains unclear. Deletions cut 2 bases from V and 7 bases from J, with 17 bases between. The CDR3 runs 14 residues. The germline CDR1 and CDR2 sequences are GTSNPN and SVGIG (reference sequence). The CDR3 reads CAWSPPRYLVGYTF. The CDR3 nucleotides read TGTGCCTGGAGTCCCCCAAGATACTTGGTTGGCTACACCTTC.

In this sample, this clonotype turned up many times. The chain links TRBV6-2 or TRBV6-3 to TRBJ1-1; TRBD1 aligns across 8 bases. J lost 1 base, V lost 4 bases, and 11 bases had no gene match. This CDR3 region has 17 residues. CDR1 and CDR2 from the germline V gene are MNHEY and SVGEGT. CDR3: CASSWGTGWSENTEAFF. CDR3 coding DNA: TGTGCCAGCAGTTGGGGGACAGGTTGGTCGGAGAACACTGAAGCTTTCTTT.

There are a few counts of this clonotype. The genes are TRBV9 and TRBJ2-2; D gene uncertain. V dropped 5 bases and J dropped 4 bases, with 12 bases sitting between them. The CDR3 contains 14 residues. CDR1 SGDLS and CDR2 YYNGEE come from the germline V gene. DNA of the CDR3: TGTGCCAGCAGTCCTGTGGTAGGCACCGGGGAGCTGTTTTTT. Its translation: CASSPVVGTGELFF.

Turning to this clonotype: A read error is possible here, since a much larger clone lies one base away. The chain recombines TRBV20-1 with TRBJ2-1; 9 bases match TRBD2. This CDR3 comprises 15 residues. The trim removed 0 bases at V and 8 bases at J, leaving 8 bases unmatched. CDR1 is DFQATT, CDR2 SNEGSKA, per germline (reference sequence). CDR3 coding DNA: TGCAGTGCTAGAGATCTAGCGGGGTCTTACGATGAGCAGTTCTTC. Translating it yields CSARDLAGSYDEQFF.

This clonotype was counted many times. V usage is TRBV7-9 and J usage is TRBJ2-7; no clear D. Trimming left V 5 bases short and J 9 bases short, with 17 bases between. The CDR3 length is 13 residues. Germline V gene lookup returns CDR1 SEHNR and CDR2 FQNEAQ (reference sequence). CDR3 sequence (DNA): TGTGCCAGCAGCGCGCGAGAGGCCCCTCGGCAGTACTTC. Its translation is CASSAREAPRQYF.

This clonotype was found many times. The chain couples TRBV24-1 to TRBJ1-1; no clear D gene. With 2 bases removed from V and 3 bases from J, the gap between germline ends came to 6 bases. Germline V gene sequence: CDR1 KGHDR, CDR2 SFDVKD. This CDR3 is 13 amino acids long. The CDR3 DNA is TGTGCCACCAGTGATTCGACATACACTGAAGCTTTCTTT. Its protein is CATSDSTYTEAFF.

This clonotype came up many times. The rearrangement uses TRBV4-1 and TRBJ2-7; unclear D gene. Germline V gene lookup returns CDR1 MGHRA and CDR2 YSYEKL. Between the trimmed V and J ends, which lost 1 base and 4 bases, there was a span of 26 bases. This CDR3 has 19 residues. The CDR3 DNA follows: TGCGCCAGCAGCCAAGGTCCGGATACCACAGCTTTTACCACATACGAGCAGTACTTC. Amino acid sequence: CASSQGPDTTAFTTYEQYF.